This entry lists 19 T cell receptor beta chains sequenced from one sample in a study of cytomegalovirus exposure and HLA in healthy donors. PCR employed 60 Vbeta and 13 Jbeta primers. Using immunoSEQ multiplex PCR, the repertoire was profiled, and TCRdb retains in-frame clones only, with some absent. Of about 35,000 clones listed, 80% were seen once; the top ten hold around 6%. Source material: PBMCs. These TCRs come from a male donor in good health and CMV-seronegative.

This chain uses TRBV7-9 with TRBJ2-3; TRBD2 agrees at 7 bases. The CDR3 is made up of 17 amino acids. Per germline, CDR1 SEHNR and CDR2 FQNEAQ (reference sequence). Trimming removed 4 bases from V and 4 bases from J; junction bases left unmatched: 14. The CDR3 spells CASSSPSEGGPSDTQYF. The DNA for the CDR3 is TGTGCCAGCAGCTCCCCTAGTGAGGGAGGGCCCTCAGATACGCAGTATTTT.

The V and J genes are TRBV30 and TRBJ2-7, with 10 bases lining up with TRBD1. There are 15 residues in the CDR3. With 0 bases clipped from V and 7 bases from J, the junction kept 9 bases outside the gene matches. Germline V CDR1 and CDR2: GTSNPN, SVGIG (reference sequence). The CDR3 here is CAWSVGGQGYREQYF. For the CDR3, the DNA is TGTGCCTGGAGTGTGGGGGGACAGGGGTATCGGGAGCAGTACTTC.

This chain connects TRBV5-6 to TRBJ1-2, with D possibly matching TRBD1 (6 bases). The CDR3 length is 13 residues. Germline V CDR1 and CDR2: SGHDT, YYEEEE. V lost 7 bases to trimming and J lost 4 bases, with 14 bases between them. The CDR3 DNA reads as TGTGCCAGCTTTTTTAGGGGGAGCTATGGCTACACCTTC. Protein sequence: CASFFRGSYGYTF.

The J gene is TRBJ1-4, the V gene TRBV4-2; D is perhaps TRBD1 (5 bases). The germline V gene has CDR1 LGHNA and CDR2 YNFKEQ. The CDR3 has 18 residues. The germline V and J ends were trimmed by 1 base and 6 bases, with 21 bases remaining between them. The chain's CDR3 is CASSQVRRGWDGDEKLFF. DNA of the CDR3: TGTGCCAGCAGCCAAGTCCGGCGGGGGTGGGACGGAGATGAAAAACTGTTTTTT.

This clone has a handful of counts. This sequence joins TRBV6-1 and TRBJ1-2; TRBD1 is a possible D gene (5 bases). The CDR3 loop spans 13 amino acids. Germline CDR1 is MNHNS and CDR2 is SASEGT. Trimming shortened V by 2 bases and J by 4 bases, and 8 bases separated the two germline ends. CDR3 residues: CASSESGFYGYTF. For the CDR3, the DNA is TGTGCCAGCAGTGAATCAGGGTTCTATGGCTACACCTTC.

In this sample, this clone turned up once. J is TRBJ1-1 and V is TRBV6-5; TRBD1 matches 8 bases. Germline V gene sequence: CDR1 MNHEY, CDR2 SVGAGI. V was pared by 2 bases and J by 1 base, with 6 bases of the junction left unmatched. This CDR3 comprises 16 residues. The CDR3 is CASSYGAGGPNTEAFF. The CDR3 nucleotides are TGTGCCAGCAGTTACGGGGCAGGGGGCCCGAACACTGAAGCTTTCTTT.

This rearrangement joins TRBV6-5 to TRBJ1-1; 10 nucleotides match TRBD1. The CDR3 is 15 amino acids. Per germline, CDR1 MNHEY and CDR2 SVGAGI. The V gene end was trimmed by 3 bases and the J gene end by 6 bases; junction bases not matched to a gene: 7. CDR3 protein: CASSYGTGAFAEAFF. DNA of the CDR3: TGTGCCAGCAGTTATGGGACAGGGGCTTTTGCTGAAGCTTTCTTT.

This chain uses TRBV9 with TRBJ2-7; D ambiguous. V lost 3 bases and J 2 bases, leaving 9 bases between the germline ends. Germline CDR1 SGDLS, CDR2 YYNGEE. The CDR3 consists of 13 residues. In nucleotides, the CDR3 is TGTGCCAGCAGCGGAGAACAGCCCTACGAGCAGTACTTC. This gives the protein CASSGEQPYEQYF.

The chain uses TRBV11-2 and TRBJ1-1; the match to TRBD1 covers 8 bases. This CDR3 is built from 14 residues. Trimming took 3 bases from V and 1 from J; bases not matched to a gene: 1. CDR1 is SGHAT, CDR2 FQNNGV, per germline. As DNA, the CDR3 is TGTGCCAGCAGCTTCGGACAGGGGAACACTGAAGCTTTCTTT. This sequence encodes CASSFGQGNTEAFF.

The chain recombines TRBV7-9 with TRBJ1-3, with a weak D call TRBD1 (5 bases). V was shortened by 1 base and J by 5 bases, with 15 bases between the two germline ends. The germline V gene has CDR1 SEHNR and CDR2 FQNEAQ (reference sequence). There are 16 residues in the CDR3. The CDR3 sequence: CASSLEGNRLRNTIYF. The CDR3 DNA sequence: TGTGCCAGCAGCTTAGAGGGGAATCGATTGAGAAACACCATATATTTT.

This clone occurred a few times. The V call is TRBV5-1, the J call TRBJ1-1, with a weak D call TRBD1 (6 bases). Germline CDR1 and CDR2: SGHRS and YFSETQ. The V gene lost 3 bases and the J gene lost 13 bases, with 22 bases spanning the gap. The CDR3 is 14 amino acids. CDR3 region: CASSSGEGEEMDFF. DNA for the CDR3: TGCGCCAGCAGCTCGGGGGAGGGGGAGGAGATGGATTTCTTT.

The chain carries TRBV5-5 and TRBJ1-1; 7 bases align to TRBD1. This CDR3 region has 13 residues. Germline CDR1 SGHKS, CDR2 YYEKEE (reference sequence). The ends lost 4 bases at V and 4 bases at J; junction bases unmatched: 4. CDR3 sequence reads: CASSRTGSTEAFF. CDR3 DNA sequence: TGTGCCAGCAGCCGGACAGGCAGCACTGAAGCTTTCTTT.

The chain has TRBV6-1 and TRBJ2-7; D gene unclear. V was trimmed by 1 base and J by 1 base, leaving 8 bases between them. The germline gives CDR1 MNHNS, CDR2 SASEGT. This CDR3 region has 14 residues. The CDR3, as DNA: TGTGCCAGCAGTGAAGGATGGCAGTCCTACGAGCAGTACTTC. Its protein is CASSEGWQSYEQYF.

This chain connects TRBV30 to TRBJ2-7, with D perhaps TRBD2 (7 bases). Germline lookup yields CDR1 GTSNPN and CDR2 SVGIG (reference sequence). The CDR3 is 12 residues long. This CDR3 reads CASKGGRYEQYF. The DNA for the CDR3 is TGTGCTTCAAAGGGGGGGCGATACGAGCAGTACTTC.

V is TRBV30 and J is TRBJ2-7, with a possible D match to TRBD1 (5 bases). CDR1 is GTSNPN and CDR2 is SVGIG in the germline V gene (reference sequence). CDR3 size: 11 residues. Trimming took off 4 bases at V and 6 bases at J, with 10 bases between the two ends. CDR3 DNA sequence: TGTGCCTGGACCCAGGGCTCCGAGCAGTACTTC. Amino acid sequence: CAWTQGSEQYF.

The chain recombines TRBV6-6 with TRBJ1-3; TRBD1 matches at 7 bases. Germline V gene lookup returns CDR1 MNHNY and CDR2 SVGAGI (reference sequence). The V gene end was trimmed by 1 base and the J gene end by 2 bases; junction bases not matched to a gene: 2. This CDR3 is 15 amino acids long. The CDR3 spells CASSYLGTAGNTIYF. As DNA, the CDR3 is TGTGCCAGCAGTTACTTAGGGACAGCTGGAAACACCATATATTTT.

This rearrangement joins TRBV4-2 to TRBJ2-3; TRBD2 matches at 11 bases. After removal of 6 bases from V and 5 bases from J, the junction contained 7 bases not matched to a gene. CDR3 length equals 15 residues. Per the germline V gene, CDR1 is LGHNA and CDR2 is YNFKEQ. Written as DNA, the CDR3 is TGTGCCAGCAGGCCCTTAGCGGGGGGGATAGATACGCAGTATTTT. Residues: CASRPLAGGIDTQYF.

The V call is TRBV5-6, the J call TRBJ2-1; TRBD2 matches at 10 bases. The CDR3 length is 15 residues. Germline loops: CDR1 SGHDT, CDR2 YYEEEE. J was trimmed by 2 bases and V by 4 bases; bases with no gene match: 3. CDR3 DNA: TGTGCCAGCAGCCTAGGGACTAGCGCCTACAATGAGCAGTTCTTC. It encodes CASSLGTSAYNEQFF.

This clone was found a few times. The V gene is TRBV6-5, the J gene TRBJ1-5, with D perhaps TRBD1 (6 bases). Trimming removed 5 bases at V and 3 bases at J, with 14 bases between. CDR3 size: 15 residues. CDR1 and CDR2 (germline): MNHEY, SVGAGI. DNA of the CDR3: TGTGCCAGCAGTCGTAAGGACAGCTCCAATCAGCCCCAGCATTTT. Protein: CASSRKDSSNQPQHF.